The 22 T cell receptor beta chains below were found in one sample sequenced in a study of cytomegalovirus exposure and HLA in healthy donors. Primers for the PCR totalled 60 Vbeta and 13 Jbeta. Generated by immunoSEQ multiplex PCR, the TCRdb table keeps only in-frame clones and is missing some. Of about 190,000 clones detected, around 83% appear once; the ten largest clones hold 0.8%. The source material was PBMCs. All receptors come from a woman between 18 and 30 years old in good health and CMV-seronegative.

A note on this clone: A read error may account for a junction end that differs from germline. The CDR3: CASSVEEGF. DNA for the CDR3: TGTGCCAGCAGCGTAGAAGAGGGTTTT. The chain combines TRBV9 with TRBJ1-4, with D hard to call. Germline-derived CDR1 and CDR2 are SGDLS and YYNGEE. The CDR3 is 9 amino acids.

The rearrangement joins TRBV10-3 to TRBJ2-7; D unclear. The CDR3 totals 13 residues. V was clipped by 0 bases and J by 4 bases, with 7 bases between them. Germline V gene data show CDR1 as ENHRY and CDR2 as SYGVKD. CDR3 loop: CAISESLEYEQYF. CDR3 DNA sequence: TGTGCCATCAGTGAGTCCTTGGAGTACGAGCAGTACTTC.

The chain carries TRBV19 and TRBJ1-4; D is perhaps TRBD1 (6 bases). Trimming removed 7 bases from V and 4 bases from J, with 10 bases in between. The germline CDR1 and CDR2 sequences are LNHDA and SQIVND (reference sequence). This CDR3 is 13 amino acids long. CDR3 residues: CASTGQLNEKLFF. Written as DNA, the CDR3 is TGTGCCAGTACCGGACAGCTTAATGAAAAACTGTTTTTT.

The chain couples TRBV7-9 to TRBJ2-4; 8 bases align to TRBD1. This CDR3 is 17 amino acids long. With 0 bases clipped from V and 6 bases from J, the junction kept 10 bases outside the gene matches. Germline lookup yields CDR1 SEHNR and CDR2 FQNEAQ (reference sequence). Written as DNA, the CDR3 is TGTGCCAGCAGCTTAGCGCCAGGGGGCATGGTCGGAAACATTCAGTACTTC. Protein: CASSLAPGGMVGNIQYF.

The rearrangement joins TRBV30 to TRBJ1-2; a possible D gene is TRBD1 (6 bases). The germline V gene has CDR1 GTSNPN and CDR2 SVGIG (reference sequence). The CDR3 has 18 residues. Trimming took off 1 base at V and 0 bases at J, with 21 bases between the two ends. In DNA form, the CDR3 reads TGTGCCTGGAGTGGCCTATTACAGGGTCCCGAAGCTAACTATGGCTACACCTTC. Translation gives CAWSGLLQGPEANYGYTF.

This chain connects TRBV14 to TRBJ1-3; no definite D call. V lost 3 bases to trimming and J lost 0 bases, with 15 bases between them. The CDR3 is 17 residues long. Germline V gene data show CDR1 as SGHDN and CDR2 as FVKESK. The CDR3, as DNA: TGTGCCAGCAGCCAGTACCGGGTCCCTAGCTCTGGAAACACCATATATTTT. Translated, it gives CASSQYRVPSSGNTIYF.

As DNA, the CDR3 is TGTGCCAGCAATATTCCCGGGACAGGGGGCGACGAGCAGTACTTC. Its protein is CASNIPGTGGDEQYF. The V call is TRBV2, the J call TRBJ2-5; TRBD1 agrees at 12 bases. The DNA end is more similar to TRBJ2-7, so the J call may be wrong. The CDR3 consists of 15 residues. Germline loops: CDR1 SNHLY, CDR2 FYNNEI.

The chain is built from TRBV29-1 and TRBJ1-2; no firm D call. Germline CDR1 reads SQVTM; CDR2 reads ANQGSEA. Between the trimmed V and J ends, which lost 6 bases and 6 bases, there was a span of 14 bases. This CDR3 has 12 amino acids. CDR3 region: CSVEFGLNGYTF. CDR3 sequence (DNA): TGCAGCGTGGAGTTTGGACTAAATGGCTACACCTTC.

This sequence joins TRBV27 and TRBJ1-2, with a possible D match to TRBD1 (5 bases). The CDR3 is made up of 14 amino acids. The germline V gene has CDR1 MNHEY and CDR2 SMNVEV (reference sequence). V was trimmed by 6 bases and J by 2 bases, leaving 13 bases between them. In nucleotides, the CDR3 is TGTGCCAGCAGGCTCATGGGGGGGAACTATGGCTACACCTTC. Protein product: CASRLMGGNYGYTF.

The chain couples TRBV28 to TRBJ2-5, with D perhaps TRBD2 (5 bases). The CDR3 is 17 residues long. Germline V lookup: CDR1 MDHEN, CDR2 SYDVKM. The V gene lost 4 bases and the J gene lost 1 base, with 19 bases spanning the gap. In nucleotides, the CDR3 is TGTGCCAGCAGTTCCACCGGGGTAGACCCTATCCAAGAGACCCAGTACTTC. Translation gives CASSSTGVDPIQETQYF.

The chain is built from TRBV28 and TRBJ1-3, with D hard to call. Trimming pared 8 bases from V and 4 bases from J, leaving 9 bases between. CDR3 size: 12 residues. Germline lookup yields CDR1 MDHEN and CDR2 SYDVKM. CDR3 sequence reads: CASLSQGNTIYF. Written as DNA, the CDR3 is TGTGCCAGCTTGTCACAGGGAAACACCATATATTTT.

V gene TRBV4-1 combines with J gene TRBJ2-5; a possible D gene is TRBD2 (7 bases). CDR3 length: 14 amino acids. The germline V and J ends were trimmed by 4 bases and 4 bases, with 13 bases remaining between them. CDR1 is MGHRA and CDR2 is YSYEKL in the germline V gene. The CDR3 DNA reads as TGCGCCAGCAGCCTGGGGGGGGGCGCAGAGACCCAGTACTTC. This translates into CASSLGGGAETQYF.

For this clone: One end of the junction does not line up with germline, which may come from a read error. The V call is TRBV7-9, the J call TRBJ1-5; TRBD1 might be the D (5 bases). Per the germline V gene, CDR1 is SEHNR and CDR2 is FQNEAQ (reference sequence). The CDR3 has 18 amino acids. The CDR3 loop is CSSSLAQGGKLSNQPQHF. CDR3 DNA sequence: TGTTCCAGCAGCTTAGCTCAGGGAGGTAAACTTAGCAATCAGCCCCAGCATTTT.

The rearrangement links TRBV28 to TRBJ1-5, with a tentative D call TRBD1 (5 bases). Trimming stripped 6 bases from V and 3 bases from J, with 18 bases between. The CDR3 length is 16 residues. The germline V gene has CDR1 MDHEN and CDR2 SYDVKM. The CDR3 nucleotides read TGTGCCAGCAGCTCTCGGGACTTGAGGGTCAATCAGCCCCAGCATTTT. This gives the protein CASSSRDLRVNQPQHF.

The rearrangement joins TRBV7-3 to TRBJ2-3; 11 bases agree with TRBD2. This CDR3 region has 16 residues. Germline CDR1 and CDR2: SGHTA and FQGTGA. With V trimmed by 3 bases and J by 0 bases, 2 bases remained unmatched. The CDR3 spells CASSLGLAASTDTQYF. CDR3 nucleotide sequence: TGTGCCAGCAGCTTGGGACTAGCGGCAAGCACAGATACGCAGTATTTT.

The chain combines TRBV9 with TRBJ2-3; D may be TRBD1 (5 bases). Trimming took off 0 bases at V and 0 bases at J, with 8 bases between the two ends. This CDR3 has 15 residues. The germline CDR1 and CDR2 sequences are SGDLS and YYNGEE. This chain's CDR3 is CASSVVSGSTDTQYF. In nucleotides, the CDR3 is TGTGCCAGCAGCGTAGTTTCAGGGAGCACAGATACGCAGTATTTT.

The chain has TRBV7-3 and TRBJ2-1, with D maybe TRBD2 (5 bases). Looked up from germline, CDR1 is SGHTA and CDR2 is FQGTGA. The CDR3 extends over 13 amino acids. V was cut by 5 bases and J by 8 bases, with 13 bases left in between. CDR3 residues: CASSPPSSDEQFF. CDR3 sequence (DNA): TGTGCCAGCAGCCCCCCTAGCAGTGATGAGCAGTTCTTC.

CDR3 amino acids: CASSGPGTANEKLFF. The CDR3 nucleotides read TGTGCCAGCAGCGGGCCCGGGACAGCTAATGAAAAACTGTTTTTT. The chain recombines TRBV7-9 with TRBJ1-4; 7 bases map to TRBD1. Trimming at V came to 5 bases and at J to 3 bases, leaving 6 bases not matched to a gene. Looked up from germline, CDR1 is SEHNR and CDR2 is FQNEAQ (reference sequence). This CDR3 has 15 amino acids.

The genes are TRBV7-6 and TRBJ2-3; 9 bases map to TRBD1. Germline CDR1 is SGHVS and CDR2 is FNYEAQ. The V and J ends lost 5 bases and 2 bases, in that order; junction bases with no gene match: 5. The CDR3 contains 15 residues. CDR3: CASSTGTGITDTQYF. The CDR3 DNA reads as TGTGCCAGCAGCACCGGGACAGGGATCACAGATACGCAGTATTTT.

The gene calls are TRBV5-1 and TRBJ2-5; 8 bases are shared with TRBD1. This CDR3 is 14 amino acids long. Per the germline V gene, CDR1 is SGHRS and CDR2 is YFSETQ. V shed 4 bases and J 5 bases; nucleotides not matched to a gene: 7. The CDR3: CASSPGQGAETQYF. In DNA, the CDR3 is TGCGCCAGCAGCCCTGGACAGGGTGCGGAGACCCAGTACTTC.

This clone was picked up a small number of times. V is TRBV30 and J is TRBJ1-2; D possibly corresponds to TRBD1 (6 bases). The CDR3 length is 13 residues. Germline CDR1 and CDR2: GTSNPN and SVGIG (reference sequence). Deletions cut 5 bases from V and 6 bases from J, with 16 bases between. This CDR3 reads CAWGGLGGDGYTF. For the CDR3, the DNA is TGTGCCTGGGGGGGACTAGGGGGGGATGGCTACACCTTC. Full variable domain (outside the CDR3, taken from reference TRBV30 and TRBJ1-2): SQTIHQWPATLVQPVGSPLSLECTVEGTSNPNLYWYRQAAGRGLQLLFYSVGIGQISSEVPQNLSASRPQDRQFILSSKKLLLSDSGFYLCAWGGLGGDGYTFGSGTRLTVV.

The chain couples TRBV5-1 to TRBJ2-3, with a tentative D call TRBD1 (6 bases). The CDR3 is 17 amino acids. Trimming stripped 4 bases from V and 3 bases from J, with 21 bases between. CDR1 is SGHRS and CDR2 is YFSETQ in the germline V gene. CDR3 region: CASSAFPQEGGTDTQYF. The CDR3 bases are TGCGCCAGCAGCGCATTCCCCCAGGAAGGGGGTACAGATACGCAGTATTTT.